These 4 T cell receptor beta chains were all obtained from the same sample, sequenced in a study of CXCR3-negative and CXCR3-positive naive CD8 T cells. Study-level findings and limits: Relative to CXCR3-negative naive cells, CXCR3-positive naive cells had more hydrophobic TRB CDR3s.

The method, 5' RACE with UMI labels, was used to prepare the TRB cDNA libraries. TCRdb reprocessed the 5' RACE reads and reports one entry per CDR3 protein, with no DNA. The sample totals 75,000 to 90,000 distinct CDR3 sequences. Their specific antigens are unknown. The sample was naive CXCR3+ CD8+ T cells from blood. Stated subset: CD45RO-CCR7+CD27+CD95- naive CD8+ T cells expressing CXCR3 (TNR3+). These TCRs come from a human donor in good health. Some clones in this sample may be carry-over from other donors' samples.

This chain connects TRBV12-3 or TRBV12-4 to TRBJ2-5; TCRdb reports TRBD1, a call that lacks DNA to check it against. This CDR3 has 17 residues. CDR3 amino acids: CASSSGPGQGTQETQYF.

The chain links TRBV21-1 to TRBJ2-1; the TCRdb D gene call, TRBD2, has no DNA to confirm it. TRBV21-1 is reported as a pseudogene. This CDR3 has 16 residues. The CDR3 is CASSTGLAGKDNEQFF.

The rearrangement joins TRBV5-1 to TRBJ2-4; TCRdb's D call of TRBD1 is untestable without DNA. The length of the CDR3 is 15 residues. CDR1 and CDR2 (germline): SGHRS, YFSETQ. The CDR3 sequence: CASSLSPPAKNIQYF.

CDR3 residues: CASSLEESGLAGFLFYNEQFF. V and J are TRBV11-2 and TRBJ2-1; checking the TCRdb D call of TRBD2 is not possible without DNA. The CDR3 has 21 amino acids. The V gene's germline CDR1 is SGHAT and CDR2 FQNNGV.